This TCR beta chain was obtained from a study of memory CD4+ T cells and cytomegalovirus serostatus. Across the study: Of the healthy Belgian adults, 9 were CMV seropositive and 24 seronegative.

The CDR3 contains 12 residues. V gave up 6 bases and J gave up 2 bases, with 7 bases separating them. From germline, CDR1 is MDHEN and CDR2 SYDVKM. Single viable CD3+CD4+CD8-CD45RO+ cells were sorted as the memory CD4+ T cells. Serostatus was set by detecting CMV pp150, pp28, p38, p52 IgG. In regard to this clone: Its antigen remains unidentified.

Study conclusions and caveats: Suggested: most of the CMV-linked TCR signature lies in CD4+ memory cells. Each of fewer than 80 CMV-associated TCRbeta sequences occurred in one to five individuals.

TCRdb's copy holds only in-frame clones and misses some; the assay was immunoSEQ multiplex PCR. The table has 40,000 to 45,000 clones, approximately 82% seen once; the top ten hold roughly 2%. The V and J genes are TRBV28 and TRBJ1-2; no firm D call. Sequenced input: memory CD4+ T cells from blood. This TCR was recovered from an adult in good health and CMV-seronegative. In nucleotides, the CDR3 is TGTGCCAGCAGACCCTTGAACTATGGCTACACCTTC. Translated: CASRPLNYGYTF.